This T cell receptor beta chain was sequenced during a study of blood T cell repertoires in COVID-19. The CDR3 sequence is 15 residues long. With 0 bases removed from V and 5 bases from J, the gap between germline ends came to 11 bases. Per the germline V gene, CDR1 is MNHEY and CDR2 is SVGAGI. Repertoires were generated with immunoSEQ multiplex PCR, while TCRdb's copy carries only in-frame clones and drops some. This sample yields about 47,000 clones, of which 88% are seen a single time; roughly 3% belongs to the top ten. The chain joins TRBV6-5 to TRBJ2-1; perhaps TRBD2 as D (7 bases). The sequencing input was peripheral blood. The TCR comes from a man aged 45-65 years with active COVID-19. CDR3 loop: CASSYSWGGHNEQFF. Written as DNA, the CDR3 is TGTGCCAGCAGTTACTCCTGGGGGGGCCACAATGAGCAGTTCTTC.